The 16 T cell receptor beta chains reported below all come from one sample, sequenced in a study of beta chain features in type 1 diabetes. Reverse transcription of all isolated RNA meant that expressed TCRB transcripts were sequenced. Data came from immunoSEQ multiplex PCR; TCRdb stores just in-frame clones and leaves some out. The sample lists about 19,000 clones; 50% were seen once. Sequences were obtained from stem cell memory CD4+ T cells from blood. The receptors originated from a young man in good health.

The chain is built from TRBV30 and TRBJ1-2, with 9 bases aligning to TRBD1. This CDR3 contains 13 residues. Germline trimming cut 5 bases from V and 4 bases from J; bases unmatched to any gene: 5. Looked up from germline, CDR1 is GTSNPN and CDR2 is SVGIG (reference sequence). CDR3 bases: TGTGCCTGGGACAGGGGGTTAGCCTATGGCTACACCTTC. As protein: CAWDRGLAYGYTF. Drawing the rest from reference TRBV30 and TRBJ1-2, the complete variable domain is SQTIHQWPATLVQPVGSPLSLECTVEGTSNPNLYWYRQAAGRGLQLLFYSVGIGQISSEVPQNLSASRPQDRQFILSSKKLLLSDSGFYLCAWDRGLAYGYTFGSGTRLTVV.

This clone appeared a few times. The chain employs TRBV10-3 and TRBJ2-7, with D hard to call. The V and J ends lost 6 bases and 0 bases respectively, with 15 bases between them. The V gene's germline CDR1 is ENHRY and CDR2 SYGVKD. CDR3 size: 15 residues. This chain's CDR3 is CAISRTSSSSYEQYF. CDR3 DNA: TGTGCCATCAGCCGAACCTCCTCTAGCTCCTACGAGCAGTACTTC.

The genes are TRBV30 and TRBJ1-5; 7 bases agree with TRBD1. Trimming took 7 bases from V and 7 from J; bases not matched to a gene: 13. The CDR3 runs to 14 residues. CDR1 is GTSNPN, CDR2 SVGIG, per germline (reference sequence). CDR3 coding DNA: TGTGCCTCATCAAGGGCCAGGGGGGACCAGCCCCAGCATTTT. Translation gives CASSRARGDQPQHF.

The chain carries TRBV30 and TRBJ2-7; 7 positions agree with TRBD2. The CDR3 consists of 14 residues. With V trimmed by 3 bases and J by 3 bases, 8 bases remained unmatched. The germline CDR1 and CDR2 sequences are GTSNPN and SVGIG (reference sequence). The CDR3 here is CAWSPAGSHYEQYF. CDR3 nucleotide sequence: TGTGCCTGGAGCCCAGCGGGAAGTCACTACGAGCAGTACTTC.

The V call is TRBV6-6, the J call TRBJ2-3; D is unclear. The germline gives CDR1 MNHNY, CDR2 SVGAGI (reference sequence). Trimming left V 4 bases short and J 3 bases short, with 8 bases between. The CDR3 runs to 13 residues. CDR3 DNA: TGTGCCAGCAGTTCACCAGAAACAGATACGCAGTATTTT. Amino acid sequence: CASSSPETDTQYF.

The J gene is TRBJ2-5, the V gene TRBV18; 14 nucleotides match TRBD2. Germline CDR1 KGHSH, CDR2 LQKENI. The CDR3 length is 18 residues. The V and J ends lost 1 base and 3 bases, in that order; junction bases with no gene match: 7. The CDR3 nucleotides read TGTGCCAGCTCACCACGGGGACTAGCGGGAGCACTTAAAGAGACCCAGTACTTC. Protein product: CASSPRGLAGALKETQYF.

The J gene is TRBJ1-1, the V gene TRBV6-5; 8 bases align to TRBD1. CDR1 and CDR2 from the germline V gene are MNHEY and SVGAGI. The CDR3 loop spans 15 amino acids. V shed 7 bases and J 5 bases; nucleotides not matched to a gene: 12. In DNA form, the CDR3 reads TGTGCCAGCAAGGGGACAGGCGCTGGGAGGACTGAAGCTTTCTTT. This sequence encodes CASKGTGAGRTEAFF.

This clone came up a few times. The rearrangement joins TRBV7-3 to TRBJ2-2; 9 bases are shared with TRBD1. Germline lookup yields CDR1 SGHTA and CDR2 FQGTGA. The CDR3 consists of 16 residues. V was clipped by 4 bases and J by 0 bases; unmatched bases: 3. The CDR3 loop is CASSYTGGANTGELFF. The CDR3 nucleotides read TGTGCCAGCAGCTATACAGGGGGCGCGAACACCGGGGAGCTGTTTTTT.

This clone appeared a few times. The chain employs TRBV5-4 and TRBJ2-5, with a weak D call TRBD1 (5 bases). The V gene lost 1 base and the J gene lost 4 bases, with 11 bases spanning the gap. CDR1 and CDR2 from the germline V gene are SGHNT and YYREEE (reference sequence). The CDR3 sequence is 14 residues long. The CDR3 nucleotides read TGTGCCAGCAGCTTGAACCAGGGCGTAGAGACCCAGTACTTC. Amino acid sequence: CASSLNQGVETQYF.

V usage is TRBV9 and J usage is TRBJ2-3; D unclear. Per germline, CDR1 SGDLS and CDR2 YYNGEE. V lost 0 bases and J 2 bases, leaving 7 bases between the germline ends. CDR3 length: 14 amino acids. The CDR3 DNA is TGTGCCAGCAGCGTAGGGCCTTACACAGATACGCAGTATTTT. Protein product: CASSVGPYTDTQYF.

The chain combines TRBV19 with TRBJ1-1; 7 positions agree with TRBD1. V lost 10 bases and J lost 1; bases outside the gene matches: 15. The CDR3 length is 16 residues. Germline CDR1 is LNHDA and CDR2 is SQIVND (reference sequence). The CDR3 loop reads CAISSITGAKNTEAFF. The CDR3 DNA sequence: TGTGCCATCTCATCAATTACAGGGGCAAAGAACACTGAAGCTTTCTTT.

V and J are TRBV30 and TRBJ2-6; maybe TRBD1 (5 bases). The CDR3 runs 14 residues. V gave up 1 base and J gave up 3 bases, with 7 bases separating them. Per germline, CDR1 GTSNPN and CDR2 SVGIG (reference sequence). The CDR3 bases are TGTGCCTGGAGTGAAGGGGTTGGGGCCAACGTCCTGACTTTC. Translation gives CAWSEGVGANVLTF.

The gene calls are TRBV28 and TRBJ1-5; D may be TRBD1 (6 bases). There are 16 residues in the CDR3. Germline loops: CDR1 MDHEN, CDR2 SYDVKM. V was shortened by 7 bases and J by 1 base, with 17 bases between the two germline ends. The CDR3 DNA is TGTGCCAGCATAGGGGCCCAGGGGACGAGCAATCAGCCCCAGCATTTT. It codes for CASIGAQGTSNQPQHF.

This rearrangement joins TRBV2 to TRBJ1-4; 8 bases line up with TRBD1. V lost 7 bases and J lost 8; bases outside the gene matches: 9. CDR3 length equals 14 residues. Per germline, CDR1 SNHLY and CDR2 FYNNEI. For the CDR3, the DNA is TGTGCCAGCACCGGAAACAGGGGGTACGAAAAACTGTTTTTT. This codes for CASTGNRGYEKLFF.

The V call is TRBV29-1, the J call TRBJ1-5; D is perhaps TRBD1 (6 bases). The CDR3 length is 14 residues. In germline, CDR1 is SQVTM, CDR2 ANQGSEA. V lost 7 bases to trimming and J lost 0 bases, with 13 bases between them. The CDR3 here is CSAGGSNSNQPQHF. The CDR3 DNA follows: TGCAGCGCTGGGGGCTCTAATAGCAATCAGCCCCAGCATTTT.

This clone has only one observation. The chain uses TRBV7-2 and TRBJ2-4; 13 bases map to TRBD2. The CDR3 is made up of 15 amino acids. V lost 0 bases to trimming and J lost 10 bases; unmatched junction nucleotides: 3. Germline CDR1 and CDR2: SGHTA and FQGNSA. The CDR3, as DNA: TGTGCCAGCAGCTTAGCAGGACTAGCGGGGGTTATTCAGTACTTC. This encodes CASSLAGLAGVIQYF.